The clone carrying this TCR beta chain has only a few counts. Relative to the germline gene, one junction end is altered; a read error may explain this. These data are taken from a study of blood T cell repertoires in COVID-19. The overall study: There were acute and convalescent COVID-19 samples, and they came from the United States, Italy and Spain. Sources were T cells, B-cell-depleted T cells, or PBMCs; the material itself was cDNA or gDNA.

Original data processing: Researchers report that nucleated cell counts were estimated from reference gene primer amplification. The data were produced by immunoSEQ multiplex PCR, yet TCRdb's version contains in-frame clones alone and is incomplete. V and J calls plus clone size are reproduced from that table; the DNA served to infer D and trimming. The profile shows around 63,000 clones, around 80% of them singletons. The length of the CDR3 is 11 residues. Germline CDR1 MNHNS, CDR2 SASEGT. This receptor was identified in a man aged 55 to 69 with acute or convalescent COVID-19. The chain is built from TRBV6-1 and TRBJ1-1; D possibly corresponds to TRBD1 (6 bases). Source material: peripheral blood. CDR3 protein: CASTEQGRAFF. CDR3 DNA sequence: TGTGCCAGCACTGAACAGGGAAGAGCTTTCTTT.